The 28 T cell receptor beta chains below all came from one sample that was sequenced in a study of T cells in Graves' hyperthyroidism and ophthalmopathy. The TCR beta CDR3 regions underwent amplification using RNA transcripts as the source. HTBI primers were the set used in a first-round RT-PCR of the TCR CDR3. TCRdb recomputed calls from the multiplex PCR reads with MiXCR, one row per CDR3 protein. Found here are 150,000 or so distinct CDR3 sequences, roughly 10% of them singletons; the top ten hold roughly a fifth. Sequencing used blood. Receptors originate from a woman younger than 30 with Graves' hyperthyroidism that later progressed to Graves' ophthalmopathy.

This clonotype was observed many times. The chain carries TRBV2 and TRBJ1-2; tentatively, D is TRBD1 (6 bases). This CDR3 contains 16 residues. V was trimmed by 3 bases and J by 3 bases, leaving 17 bases between them. Germline-derived CDR1 and CDR2 are SNHLY and FYNNEI. The CDR3 region has the DNA TGTGCCAGCAGTGACTGGTCAGGGGTTTACGACTATGGCTACACCTTC. It specifies CASSDWSGVYDYGYTF.

This clonotype came up many times. The conserved final phenylalanine or tryptophan is absent from the CDR3, which likely points to a read error. The V gene is TRBV2, the J gene TRBJ2-1; D is undetermined. The ends were cut back, 3 bases at V and 0 bases at J, with 6 bases in the middle. CDR3 size: 14 residues. Germline V gene data show CDR1 as SNHLY and CDR2 as FYNNEI. The CDR3 reads CASSEGYSYNEQFS. In nucleotides, the CDR3 is TGTGCCAGCAGTGAGGGATACTCCTACAATGAGCAGTTCTCC.

This clonotype was seen at least ten times. A junction end diverges from the germline sequence, so it may reflect a read error. This CDR3 reads CASSRGLLDNQPQHF. CDR3 nucleotides: TGTGCCAGCAGTAGGGGGCTTCTTGACAATCAGCCCCAGCATTTT. The chain links TRBV19 to TRBJ1-5, with TRBD1 matching 7 bases. Germline CDR1 reads LNHDA; CDR2 reads SQIVND (reference sequence). CDR3 length equals 15 residues.

V usage is TRBV9 and J usage is TRBJ1-4; the D gene is possibly TRBD1 (6 bases). The germline gives CDR1 SGDLS, CDR2 YYNGEE. Trimming cost V 3 bases and J 3 bases, with 9 bases left between them. This CDR3 is 14 amino acids long. The CDR3 region has the DNA TGTGCCAGCAGCGAAACAGGGTCTAATGAAAAACTGTTTTTT. It specifies CASSETGSNEKLFF.

This clonotype was seen repeatedly, ten times or more. The J gene is TRBJ2-3, the V gene TRBV5-1; TRBD2 aligns across 8 bases. The CDR3 has 14 residues. Trimming took 1 base from V and 6 from J; bases not matched to a gene: 4. Germline assignment: CDR1 SGHRS and CDR2 YFSETQ. The DNA for the CDR3 is TGCGCCAGCAGCTTGACAGCGGGAGCGGATACGCAGTATTTT. This encodes CASSLTAGADTQYF.

This chain uses TRBV20-1 with TRBJ1-5; D not certain. Germline V lookup: CDR1 DFQATT, CDR2 SNEGSKA (reference sequence). V dropped 2 bases and J dropped 4 bases, with 9 bases sitting between them. The CDR3 runs to 13 residues. This CDR3 is CSARFRNNQPQHF. The DNA of the CDR3 is TGCAGTGCTAGATTCAGGAATAATCAGCCCCAGCATTTT.

This clonotype was detected ten times or more. J is TRBJ2-1 and V is TRBV7-8; 12 bases align to TRBD2. This CDR3 has 19 residues. Germline V gene lookup returns CDR1 SGHVS and CDR2 FQNEAQ. The V gene end was trimmed by 1 base and the J gene end by 9 bases; junction bases not matched to a gene: 16. CDR3 DNA sequence: TGTGCCAGCAGCTTAGTACGGCATCTAGCGGGAGGGCCTGTGGCTGAGCAGTTCTTC. Its translation is CASSLVRHLAGGPVAEQFF.

In its sample, this clonotype was seen many times. The chain joins TRBV4-1 to TRBJ1-1, with unresolved D. Germline V gene sequence: CDR1 MGHRA, CDR2 YSYEKL. The CDR3 consists of 14 residues. V was clipped by 2 bases and J by 9 bases, with 16 bases between them. CDR3 protein: CASSQPFWEVKAFF. Here the CDR3 DNA reads TGCGCCAGCAGCCAACCCTTCTGGGAAGTGAAAGCTTTCTTT.

This clonotype was observed a handful of times. CDR3 in amino acids: CASSNDPNQQETQYF. The CDR3 region has the DNA TGCGCCAGCAGTAATGACCCAAACCAACAAGAGACCCAGTACTTC. This chain links TRBV10-1 with TRBJ2-5, with D hard to call. V lost 5 bases, J lost 2 bases, and 15 bases lay in between. The length of the CDR3 is 15 residues. Germline CDR1 is WNHNN and CDR2 is SYGVQD (reference sequence).

This clonotype was picked up a small number of times. The J gene is TRBJ2-2, the V gene TRBV20-1; TRBD1 is a possible D gene (6 bases). Trimming pared 1 base from V and 7 bases from J, leaving 16 bases between. Germline V gives CDR1 DFQATT, CDR2 SNEGSKA (reference sequence). The CDR3 loop spans 15 amino acids. The CDR3 DNA reads TGCAGTGCTAGAGCCCAGGCAGGGGTTGACGGGGAGCTGTTTTTT. Amino acids: CSARAQAGVDGELFF.

This clonotype was seen repeatedly, ten times or more. V is TRBV5-4 and J is TRBJ2-3; 9 nucleotides align to TRBD2. Germline loops: CDR1 SGHNT, CDR2 YYREEE (reference sequence). This CDR3 spans 16 amino acids. V lost 1 base and J lost 5; bases outside the gene matches: 8. The CDR3 nucleotides are TGTGCCAGCAGCTTGCCCGGGGCTAGCGGGAAAGATACGCAGTATTTT. Amino acid sequence: CASSLPGASGKDTQYF.

CDR3 protein: CASSGRGYEQFF. The DNA of the CDR3 is TGTGCCAGTAGTGGGCGGGGCTATGAGCAGTTCTTC. The V call is TRBV19, the J call TRBJ2-1, with a weak D call TRBD2 (6 bases). Germline V gives CDR1 LNHDA, CDR2 SQIVND (reference sequence). With 5 bases removed from V and 8 bases from J, the gap between germline ends came to 10 bases. This CDR3 is 12 amino acids long. Full variable domain (outside the CDR3, taken from reference TRBV19 and TRBJ2-1): DGGITQSPKYLFRKEGQNVTLSCEQNLNHDAMYWYRQDPGQGLRLIYYSQIVNDFQKGDIAEGYSVSREKKESFPLTVTSAQKNPTAFYLCASSGRGYEQFFGPGTRLTVL.

This clonotype was counted many times. The chain couples TRBV7-8 to TRBJ1-2, with D tentatively TRBD1 (6 bases). The CDR3 runs 12 residues. Germline V gene lookup returns CDR1 SGHVS and CDR2 FQNEAQ. Trimming removed 5 bases from V and 7 bases from J, with 11 bases in between. The CDR3 spells CASSTGPPGYTF. DNA for the CDR3: TGTGCCAGCAGCACAGGGCCTCCTGGCTACACCTTC.

A word on this clonotype: Since a much larger clone is just one base distant, this may be a read error. The genes are TRBV3-1 and TRBJ2-1, with TRBD2 identical over 10 bases. The germline CDR1 and CDR2 sequences are LGHDT and YNNKEL (reference sequence). The V segment lost 4 bases and the J segment 5 bases; nucleotides outside the gene matches: 2. The CDR3 covers 14 residues. The CDR3 is CASSPGTSDNEQFF. CDR3 DNA sequence: TGTGCCAGCAGCCCCGGGACTAGCGACAATGAGCAGTTCTTC.

Many counts were recorded for this clonotype. The J gene is TRBJ1-6, the V gene TRBV6-1; 9 bases are shared with TRBD1. CDR3 length: 13 amino acids. CDR1 is MNHNS, CDR2 SASEGT, per germline. The ends lost 8 bases at V and 9 bases at J; junction bases unmatched: 5. CDR3 residues: CASGGQGSSPLHF. In nucleotides, the CDR3 is TGTGCCAGCGGAGGACAGGGGAGTTCACCCCTCCACTTT.

Comments on this clonotype: This could be a read error, since a much larger clone is one nucleotide away. This sequence joins TRBV6-2 or TRBV6-3 and TRBJ1-4; D unresolved. Germline V gene lookup returns CDR1 MNHEY and CDR2 SVGEGT. The CDR3 has 14 residues. CDR3 in DNA: TGTGCCAGCAGTGGGCTCCTGGCTAATGAAAAACTGTGTTTT. Protein product: CASSGLLANEKLCF.

This clonotype was counted ten times or more. V usage is TRBV11-2 and J usage is TRBJ2-4, with 7 bases matching TRBD1. This CDR3 is built from 12 residues. V dropped 5 bases and J dropped 8; count of bases not matched to a gene: 3. Per germline, CDR1 SGHAT and CDR2 FQNNGV. CDR3 sequence reads: CASSRGQDIQYF. DNA for the CDR3: TGTGCCAGCAGCCGAGGACAGGACATTCAGTACTTC.

This clonotype was counted many times. The rearrangement links TRBV27 to TRBJ1-2; D perhaps matches TRBD1 (5 bases). The CDR3 length is 15 residues. The V end was cut by 6 bases, the J end by 4 bases, with 18 bases between. From germline, CDR1 is MNHEY and CDR2 SMNVEV (reference sequence). Written as DNA, the CDR3 is TGTGCCAGCAGCGCTAGATACGGGGGGGTCTATGGCTACACCTTC. Encoded protein: CASSARYGGVYGYTF.

This clonotype was counted ten times or more. CDR3 coding DNA: TGTGCCAGCAGTTCGGACAGCTGGGCCTATGGCTACACCTTC. Encoded protein: CASSSDSWAYGYTF. The chain carries TRBV6-1 and TRBJ1-2, with a possible D match to TRBD1 (6 bases). CDR3 length equals 14 residues. The germline V and J ends were trimmed by 5 bases and 4 bases, with 14 bases remaining between them. Germline CDR1 and CDR2: MNHNS and SASEGT.

At least ten counts were recorded for this clonotype. The rearrangement uses TRBV3-1 and TRBJ1-6; D not certain. CDR1 LGHDT and CDR2 YNNKEL come from the germline V gene (reference sequence). Trimming left V 0 bases short and J 9 bases short, with 21 bases between. The CDR3 has 18 amino acids. CDR3 protein: CASSQELIGGKARSPLHF. CDR3 nucleotides: TGTGCCAGCAGCCAAGAGTTAATAGGAGGGAAAGCACGTTCACCCCTCCACTTT.

J is TRBJ1-6 and V is TRBV7-9; D uncertain. This CDR3 has 15 amino acids. The germline gives CDR1 SEHNR, CDR2 FQNEAQ (reference sequence). Trimming pared 1 base from V and 7 bases from J, leaving 11 bases between. CDR3 nucleotide sequence: TGTGCCAGCAGCTTAGTAAGGGTAGGAAATTCACCCCTCCACTTT. Translating gives CASSLVRVGNSPLHF. Combining the CDR3 with reference TRBV7-9 and TRBJ1-6 gives the whole variable domain DTGVSQNPRHKITKRGQNVTFRCDPISEHNRLYWYRQTLGQGPEFLTYFQNEAQLEKSRLLSDRFSAERPKGSFSTLEIQRTEQGDSAMYLCASSLVRVGNSPLHFGNGTRLTVT.

The sample holds many counts of this clonotype. The rearrangement joins TRBV11-2 to TRBJ2-1, with TRBD2 matching over 7 bases. Per the germline V gene, CDR1 is SGHAT and CDR2 is FQNNGV. The CDR3 totals 15 residues. The J segment lost 0 bases and the V segment lost 1 base, leaving 0 bases of the junction unmatched. The DNA for the CDR3 is TGTGCCAGCAGCTTAGGGACTAGCTCCTACAATGAGCAGTTCTTC. Translating gives CASSLGTSSYNEQFF.

The rearrangement uses TRBV5-6 and TRBJ2-1; no firm D call. From germline, CDR1 is SGHDT and CDR2 YYEEEE. The CDR3 consists of 17 residues. Trimming removed 0 bases from V and 0 bases from J, with 13 bases in between. CDR3 DNA: TGTGCCAGCAGCTTGGGAGGATCGCTTAGCTCCTACAATGAGCAGTTCTTC. This sequence encodes CASSLGGSLSSYNEQFF.

The CDR3, as DNA: TGTGCCAGCAGTTGGAAAATGATGAACACTGAAGCTTTCTTT. Amino acids: CASSWKMMNTEAFF. The gene calls are TRBV6-5 and TRBJ1-1, with unresolved D. V lost 4 bases and J lost 0, with 9 bases in between. Germline V gene sequence: CDR1 MNHEY, CDR2 SVGAGI. The CDR3 is 14 residues long.

The sample holds many counts of this clonotype. This chain uses TRBV6-6 with TRBJ1-6; the D gene is possibly TRBD1 (5 bases). CDR1 is MNHNY, CDR2 SVGAGI, per germline (reference sequence). Trimming pared 0 bases from V and 7 bases from J, leaving 13 bases between. The CDR3 spans 16 residues. The CDR3 sequence is CASSYSPGGSNSPLHF. The CDR3 DNA sequence: TGTGCCAGCAGTTACTCCCCCGGGGGGTCGAATTCACCCCTCCACTTT.

This clonotype has at least ten counts. The rearrangement joins TRBV18 to TRBJ2-7; no clear D gene. The V end lost 6 bases, the J end lost 1 base, and 10 bases lay between the germline ends. The germline V gene encodes CDR1 KGHSH and CDR2 LQKENI. This CDR3 region has 13 residues. CDR3 DNA: TGTGCCAGCTCGCCAAGGGAATCCTACGAGCAGTACTTC. Residues: CASSPRESYEQYF.

This clonotype was seen ten or more times. The rearrangement joins TRBV12-3 or TRBV12-4 to TRBJ2-2; D remains unclear. Trimming removed 1 base at V and 8 bases at J, with 5 bases between. This CDR3 is built from 12 residues. CDR3 nucleotides: TGTGCCAGCAGTTTAGTGCTGGGGGAGCTGTTTTTT. Translated: CASSLVLGELFF.

This chain connects TRBV5-6 to TRBJ2-6; no clear D. Trimming removed 0 bases from V and 0 bases from J, with 7 bases in between. CDR1 is SGHDT and CDR2 is YYEEEE in the germline V gene. The CDR3 is 16 amino acids. CDR3 residues: CASSLAGSSGANVLTF. Here the CDR3 DNA reads TGTGCCAGCAGCTTGGCTGGCAGCTCTGGGGCCAACGTCCTGACTTTC.